Each of the 8 T cell receptor beta chains below was sequenced from the same sample in a study of control samples from healthy donors and cancer patients. Profiling relied on immunoSEQ multiplex PCR, and the TCRdb table lists in-frame clones only, not all of them. The sample lists fewer than 200,000 clones; roughly 95% were seen once. Source material: blood. The receptors come from a woman aged 30 to 39 in good health.

The sample holds one count of this clone. This sequence joins TRBV10-2 and TRBJ2-1, with TRBD1 matching 7 bases. The V gene end was trimmed by 8 bases and the J gene end by 5 bases; junction bases not matched to a gene: 3. The germline CDR1 and CDR2 sequences are WSHSY and SAAADI. There are 12 residues in the CDR3. CDR3: CASWDSNNEQFF. The CDR3 region has the DNA TGCGCCAGCTGGGACAGCAACAATGAGCAGTTCTTC.

The chain is built from TRBV6-6 and TRBJ2-7; 7 nucleotides agree with TRBD1. Germline V lookup: CDR1 MNHNY, CDR2 SVGAGI (reference sequence). The CDR3 contains 12 residues. J gave up 6 bases and V 6 bases, and 5 bases lay outside the gene matches. CDR3 amino acids: CASRGDRAEQYF. DNA of the CDR3: TGTGCCAGCAGAGGAGACAGGGCCGAGCAGTACTTC.

This rearrangement joins TRBV5-1 to TRBJ2-2, with D unresolved. V dropped 0 bases and J dropped 1 base, with 4 bases sitting between them. Germline CDR1 SGHRS, CDR2 YFSETQ. The CDR3 is 14 amino acids. The CDR3, as DNA: TGCGCCAGCAGCTTGGCGAGGAACACCGGGGAGCTGTTTTTT. It encodes CASSLARNTGELFF.

The CDR3: CASHEADGETQYF. As DNA, the CDR3 is TGTGCCAGCCATGAGGCGGACGGAGAGACCCAGTACTTC. The rearrangement joins TRBV5-4 to TRBJ2-5; the D is unclear. Trimming shortened V by 7 bases and J by 4 bases, and 14 bases separated the two germline ends. This CDR3 contains 13 residues. Germline V gene data show CDR1 as SGHNT and CDR2 as YYREEE (reference sequence).

V usage is TRBV28 and J usage is TRBJ2-1, with a possible D match to TRBD2 (6 bases). There are 14 residues in the CDR3. V shed 5 bases and J shed 5 bases, with 13 bases lying between them. CDR1 MDHEN and CDR2 SYDVKM come from the germline V gene. CDR3 amino acids: CASSLAGQDNEQFF. The DNA of the CDR3 is TGTGCCAGCAGTCTTGCGGGGCAGGACAATGAGCAGTTCTTC.

The chain recombines TRBV6-4 with TRBJ2-1; 10 positions match TRBD2. CDR1 is MRHNA and CDR2 is SNTAGT in the germline V gene. Trimming removed 6 bases from V and 6 bases from J; junction bases left unmatched: 8. The CDR3 sequence is 15 residues long. The CDR3: CASSVSGGAGNEQFF. The CDR3 DNA reads TGTGCCAGCAGCGTCAGCGGGGGGGCGGGCAATGAGCAGTTCTTC.

This clone appeared a few times. The gene calls are TRBV7-9 and TRBJ2-1; no clear D. From germline, CDR1 is SEHNR and CDR2 FQNEAQ (reference sequence). The ends were cut back, 7 bases at V and 9 bases at J, with 16 bases in the middle. This CDR3 has 13 residues. This chain's CDR3 is CASTPSGGVEQFF. CDR3 nucleotide sequence: TGTGCCAGCACCCCCAGTGGTGGGGTTGAGCAGTTCTTC.

This chain uses TRBV9 with TRBJ2-7, with D possibly being TRBD2 (6 bases). The CDR3 is 17 amino acids. Per germline, CDR1 SGDLS and CDR2 YYNGEE. Trimming took off 2 bases at V and 2 bases at J, with 20 bases between the two ends. In DNA, the CDR3 is TGTGCCAGCAGCGTTGGAGCGGGCCCGAACCCAACCTACGAGCAGTACTTC. This codes for CASSVGAGPNPTYEQYF.